This T cell receptor (beta chain) came from a study of shared clonotypes between healthy human individuals. Unmatched junction bases numbered 6, after V lost 4 bases and J lost 6 bases. This CDR3 contains 15 residues. Germline V gene sequence: CDR1 PRHDT, CDR2 FYEKMQ (reference sequence). HIV-negative, healthy adults without recent acute infections or vaccinations were the donors. Division of CD4+ cells produced a CD45RA+ naive subset and a CD45RA-negative memory subset. The data were produced by immunoSEQ multiplex PCR, yet TCRdb's version contains in-frame clones alone and is incomplete. Here the sample spans some 900,000 clones, 76% being singletons.

Input material: memory CD4+ T cells sorted from blood. Subset meaning: CD45RA-negative fraction. This clonotype originated in a man aged 18 to 29 in good health. The chain has TRBV13 and TRBJ1-2, with 12 bases aligning to TRBD1. The CDR3 DNA reads as TGTGCCAGCAGCTCTTCGGGACAGGGGGCGGATGGCTACACCTTC. It specifies CASSSSGQGADGYTF.